The T cell receptor (beta chain) described here comes from a study of blood T cells in healthy people across ages. Next came a second PCR, run for roughly 7 to 12 cycles, which used a sample-barcoded 5' primer along with a J-beta primer mix. TCRdb called the 5' RACE reads again in MiXCR, with one record for every CDR3 protein. The sample has about 800,000 distinct CDR3 sequences, 46% seen once. Germline CDR1 reads ENHRY; CDR2 reads SYGVKD. The CDR3 consists of 13 residues. V shed 8 bases and J shed 2 bases, with 13 bases lying between them. The chain carries TRBV10-3 and TRBJ2-7; TRBD1 might be the D (5 bases). The sequenced sample consisted of blood. The TCR was taken from an elderly man in good health. For the CDR3, the DNA is TGTGCCATCGGAGACAGTTCGACCTACGAGCAGTACTTC. It encodes CAIGDSSTYEQYF.